This T cell receptor (beta chain) is from a study of Ad26.COV2.S vaccination and SARS-CoV-2 variants. Study-wide background: Ad26.COV2.S was injected intramuscularly once or twice, 56 days apart. General study results and limits: The TCR breadth and depth analyses may have produced an underestimate of total T cell responses.

Treatment reported: around 19 received Ad26.COV2.S at low or high dose, single or two shots; about 5 received placebo; per-sample allocation not given. It was on day 63 after the first vaccine or placebo injection that samples were taken. This CDR3 spans 16 amino acids. The germline V gene encodes CDR1 LNHNV and CDR2 YYDKDF (reference sequence). V lost 1 base and J 3 bases, leaving 10 bases between the germline ends. As for this clone: Its antigen remains unidentified.

Profiling relied on immunoSEQ multiplex PCR, and the TCRdb table lists in-frame clones only, not all of them. Altogether about 350,000 clones are present, 70% to 90% being singletons, with the ten largest covering 3.3%. Sequences were derived from peripheral blood, sampled in a trial of Ad26.COV2.S vaccine versus placebo. J is TRBJ2-6 and V is TRBV15; TRBD1 is a possible D gene (5 bases). The receptor was isolated from a person aged 18-60 years who received the Ad26.COV2.S COVID-19 vaccine or a placebo. CDR3 sequence (DNA): TGTGCCACCAGCAGAGCCCAGGGATATGGGGCCAACGTCCTGACTTTC. This translates into CATSRAQGYGANVLTF.